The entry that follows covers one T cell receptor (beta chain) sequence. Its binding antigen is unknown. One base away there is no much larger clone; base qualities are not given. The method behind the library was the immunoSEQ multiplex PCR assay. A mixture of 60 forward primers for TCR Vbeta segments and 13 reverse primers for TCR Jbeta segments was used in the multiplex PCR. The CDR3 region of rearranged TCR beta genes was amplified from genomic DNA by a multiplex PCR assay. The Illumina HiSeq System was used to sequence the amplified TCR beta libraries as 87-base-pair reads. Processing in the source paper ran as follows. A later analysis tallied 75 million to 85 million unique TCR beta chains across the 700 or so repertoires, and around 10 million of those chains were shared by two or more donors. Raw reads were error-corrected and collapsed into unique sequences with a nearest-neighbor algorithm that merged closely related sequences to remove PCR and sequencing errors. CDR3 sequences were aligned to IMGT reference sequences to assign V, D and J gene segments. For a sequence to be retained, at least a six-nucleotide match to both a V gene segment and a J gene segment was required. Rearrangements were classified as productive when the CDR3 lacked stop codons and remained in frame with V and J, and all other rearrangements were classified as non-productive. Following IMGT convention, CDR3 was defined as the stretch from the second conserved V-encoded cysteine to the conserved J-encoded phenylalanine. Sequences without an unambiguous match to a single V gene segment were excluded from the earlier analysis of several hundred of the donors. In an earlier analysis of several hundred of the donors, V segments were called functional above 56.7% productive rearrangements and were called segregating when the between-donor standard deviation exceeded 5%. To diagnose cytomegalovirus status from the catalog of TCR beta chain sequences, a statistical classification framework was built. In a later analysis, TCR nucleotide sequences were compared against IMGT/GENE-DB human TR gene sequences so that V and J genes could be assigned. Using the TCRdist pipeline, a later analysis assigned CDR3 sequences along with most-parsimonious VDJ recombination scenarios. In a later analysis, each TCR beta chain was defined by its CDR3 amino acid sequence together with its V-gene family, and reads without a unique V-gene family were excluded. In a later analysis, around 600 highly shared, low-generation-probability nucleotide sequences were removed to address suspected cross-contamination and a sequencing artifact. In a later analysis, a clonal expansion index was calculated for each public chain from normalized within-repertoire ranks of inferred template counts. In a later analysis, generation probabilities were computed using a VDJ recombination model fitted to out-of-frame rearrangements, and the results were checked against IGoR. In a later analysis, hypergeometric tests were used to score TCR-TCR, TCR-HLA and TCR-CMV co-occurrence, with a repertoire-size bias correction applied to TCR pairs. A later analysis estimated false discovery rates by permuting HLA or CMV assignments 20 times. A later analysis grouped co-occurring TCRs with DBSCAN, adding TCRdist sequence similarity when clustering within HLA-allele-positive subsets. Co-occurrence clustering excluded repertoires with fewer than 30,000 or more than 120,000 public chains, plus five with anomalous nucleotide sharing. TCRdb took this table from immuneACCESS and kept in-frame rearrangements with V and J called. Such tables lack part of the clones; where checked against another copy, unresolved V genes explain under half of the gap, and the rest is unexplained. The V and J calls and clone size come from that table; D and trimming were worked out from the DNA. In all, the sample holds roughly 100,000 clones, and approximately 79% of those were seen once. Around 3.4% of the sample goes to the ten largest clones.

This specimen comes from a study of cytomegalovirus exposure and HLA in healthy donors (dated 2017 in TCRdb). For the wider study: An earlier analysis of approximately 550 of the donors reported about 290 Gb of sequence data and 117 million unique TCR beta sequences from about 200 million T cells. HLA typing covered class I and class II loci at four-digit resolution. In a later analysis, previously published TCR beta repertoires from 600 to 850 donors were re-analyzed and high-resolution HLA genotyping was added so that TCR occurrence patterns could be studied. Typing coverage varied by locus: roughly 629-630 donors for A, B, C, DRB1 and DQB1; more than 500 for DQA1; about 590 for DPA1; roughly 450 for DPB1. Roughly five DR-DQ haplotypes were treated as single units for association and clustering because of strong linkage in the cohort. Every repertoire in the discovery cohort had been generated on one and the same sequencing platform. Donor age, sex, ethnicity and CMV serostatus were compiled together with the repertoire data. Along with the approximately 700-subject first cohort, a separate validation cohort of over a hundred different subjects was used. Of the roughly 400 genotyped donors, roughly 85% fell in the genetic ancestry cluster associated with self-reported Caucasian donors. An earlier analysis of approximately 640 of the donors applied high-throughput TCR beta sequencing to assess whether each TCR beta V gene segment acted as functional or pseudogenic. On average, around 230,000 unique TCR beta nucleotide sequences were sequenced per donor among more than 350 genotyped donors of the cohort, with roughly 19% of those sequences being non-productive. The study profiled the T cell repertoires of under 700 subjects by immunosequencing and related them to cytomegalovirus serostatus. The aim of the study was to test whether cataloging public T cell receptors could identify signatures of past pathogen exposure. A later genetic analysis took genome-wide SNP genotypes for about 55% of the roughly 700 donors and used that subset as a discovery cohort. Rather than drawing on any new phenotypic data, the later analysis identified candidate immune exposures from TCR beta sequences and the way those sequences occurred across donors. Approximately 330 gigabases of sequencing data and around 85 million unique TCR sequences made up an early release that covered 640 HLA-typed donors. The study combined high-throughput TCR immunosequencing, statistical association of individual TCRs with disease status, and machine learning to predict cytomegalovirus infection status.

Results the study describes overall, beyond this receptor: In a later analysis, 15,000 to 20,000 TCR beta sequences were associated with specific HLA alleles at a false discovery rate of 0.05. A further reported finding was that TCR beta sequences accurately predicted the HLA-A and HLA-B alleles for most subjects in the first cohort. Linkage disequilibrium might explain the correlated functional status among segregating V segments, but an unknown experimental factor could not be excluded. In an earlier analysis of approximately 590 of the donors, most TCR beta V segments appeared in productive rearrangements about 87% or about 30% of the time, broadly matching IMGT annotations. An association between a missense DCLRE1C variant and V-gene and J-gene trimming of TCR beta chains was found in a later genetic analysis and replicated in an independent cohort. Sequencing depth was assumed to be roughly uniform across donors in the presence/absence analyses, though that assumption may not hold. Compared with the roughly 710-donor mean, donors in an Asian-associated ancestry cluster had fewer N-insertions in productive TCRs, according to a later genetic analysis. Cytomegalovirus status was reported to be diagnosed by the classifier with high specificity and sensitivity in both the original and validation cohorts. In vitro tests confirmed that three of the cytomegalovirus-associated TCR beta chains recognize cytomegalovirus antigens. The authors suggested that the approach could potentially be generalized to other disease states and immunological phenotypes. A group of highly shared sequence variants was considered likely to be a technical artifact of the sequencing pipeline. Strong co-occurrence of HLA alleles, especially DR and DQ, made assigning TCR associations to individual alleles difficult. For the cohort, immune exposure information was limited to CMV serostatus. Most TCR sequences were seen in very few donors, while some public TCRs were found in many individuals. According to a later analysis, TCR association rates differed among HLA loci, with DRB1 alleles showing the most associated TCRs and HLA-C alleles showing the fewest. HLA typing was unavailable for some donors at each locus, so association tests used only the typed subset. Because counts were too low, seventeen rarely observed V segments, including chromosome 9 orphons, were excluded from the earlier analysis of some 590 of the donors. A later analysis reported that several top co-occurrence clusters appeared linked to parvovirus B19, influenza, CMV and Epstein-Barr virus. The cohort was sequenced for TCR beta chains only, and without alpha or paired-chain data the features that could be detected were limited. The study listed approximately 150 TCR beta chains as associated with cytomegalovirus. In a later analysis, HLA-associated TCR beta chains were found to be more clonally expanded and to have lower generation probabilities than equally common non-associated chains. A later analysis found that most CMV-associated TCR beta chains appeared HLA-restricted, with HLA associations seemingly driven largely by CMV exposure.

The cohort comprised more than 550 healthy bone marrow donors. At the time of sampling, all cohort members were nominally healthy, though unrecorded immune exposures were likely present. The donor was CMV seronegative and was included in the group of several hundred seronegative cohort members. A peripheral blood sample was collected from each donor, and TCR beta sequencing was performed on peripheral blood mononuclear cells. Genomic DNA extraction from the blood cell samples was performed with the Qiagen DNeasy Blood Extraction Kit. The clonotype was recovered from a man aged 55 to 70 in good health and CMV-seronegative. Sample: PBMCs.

The CDR3 protein is CASSPPGDRRGYTF. The sequenced DNA is TGTGCCAGCTCACCACCCGGGGACAGGCGCGGCTACACCTTC. This receptor chain uses TRBV18 and TRBJ1-2; 8 bases in between match TRBD1. The CDR3 has 14 amino acids, counting the end cysteine and phenylalanine. Just the 42-base CDR3 DNA is kept, in frame starting at base 1. Sequences KGHSH (CDR1) and LQKENI (CDR2) are obtained from the germline V gene. Trimming takes 0 bases off V and 8 bases off J; junction bases not matched to a gene: 5.